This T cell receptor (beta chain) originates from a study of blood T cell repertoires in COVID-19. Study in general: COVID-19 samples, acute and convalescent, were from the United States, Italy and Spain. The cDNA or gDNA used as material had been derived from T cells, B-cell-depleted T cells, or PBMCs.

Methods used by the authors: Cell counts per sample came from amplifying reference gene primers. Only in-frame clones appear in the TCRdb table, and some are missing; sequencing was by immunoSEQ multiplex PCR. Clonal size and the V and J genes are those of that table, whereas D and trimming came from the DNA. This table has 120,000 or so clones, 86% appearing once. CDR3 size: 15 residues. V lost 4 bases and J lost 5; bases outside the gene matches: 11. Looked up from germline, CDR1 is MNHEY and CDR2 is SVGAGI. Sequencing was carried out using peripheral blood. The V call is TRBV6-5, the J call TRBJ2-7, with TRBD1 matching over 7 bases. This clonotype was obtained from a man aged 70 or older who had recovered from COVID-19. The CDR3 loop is CASSLLGTVGDEQYF. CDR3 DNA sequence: TGTGCCAGCAGTTTACTCGGGACAGTCGGGGACGAGCAGTACTTC.